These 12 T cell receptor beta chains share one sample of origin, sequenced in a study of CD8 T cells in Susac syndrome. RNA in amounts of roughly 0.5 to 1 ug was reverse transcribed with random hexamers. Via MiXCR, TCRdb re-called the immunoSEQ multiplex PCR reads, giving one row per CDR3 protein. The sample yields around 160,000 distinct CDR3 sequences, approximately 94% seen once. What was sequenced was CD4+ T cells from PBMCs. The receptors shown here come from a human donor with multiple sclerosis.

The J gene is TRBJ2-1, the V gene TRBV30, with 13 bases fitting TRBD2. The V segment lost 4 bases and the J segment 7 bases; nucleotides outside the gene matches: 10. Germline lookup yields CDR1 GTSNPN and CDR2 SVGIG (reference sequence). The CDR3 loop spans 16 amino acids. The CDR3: CAWKLAGGPRLNEQFF. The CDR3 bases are TGTGCCTGGAAACTAGCGGGAGGGCCTCGTTTGAATGAGCAGTTCTTC.

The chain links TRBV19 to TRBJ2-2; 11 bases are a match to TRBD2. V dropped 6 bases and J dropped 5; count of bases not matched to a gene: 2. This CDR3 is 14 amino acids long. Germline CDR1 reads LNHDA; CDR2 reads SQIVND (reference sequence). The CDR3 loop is CASRGTSGTGELFF. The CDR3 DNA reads TGTGCCAGTAGGGGGACTAGCGGTACCGGGGAGCTGTTTTTT.

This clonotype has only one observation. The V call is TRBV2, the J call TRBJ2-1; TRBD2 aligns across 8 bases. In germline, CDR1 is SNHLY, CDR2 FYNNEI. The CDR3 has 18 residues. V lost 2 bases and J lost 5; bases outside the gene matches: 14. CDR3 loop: CASSETLHPGLGDNEQFF. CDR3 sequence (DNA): TGTGCCAGCAGTGAAACTTTGCATCCGGGACTAGGGGACAATGAGCAGTTCTTC. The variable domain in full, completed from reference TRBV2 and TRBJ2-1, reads EPEVTQTPSHQVTQMGQEVILRCVPISNHLYFYWYRQILGQKVEFLVSFYNNEISEKSEIFDDQFSVERPDGSNFTLKIRSTKLEDSAMYFCASSETLHPGLGDNEQFFGPGTRLTVL.

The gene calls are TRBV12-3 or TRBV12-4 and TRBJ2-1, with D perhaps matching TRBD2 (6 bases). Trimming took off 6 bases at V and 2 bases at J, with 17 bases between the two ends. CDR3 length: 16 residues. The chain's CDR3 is CASRLIGRNPYNEQFF. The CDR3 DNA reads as TGTGCCAGCAGATTGATCGGGAGAAACCCCTACAATGAGCAGTTCTTC.

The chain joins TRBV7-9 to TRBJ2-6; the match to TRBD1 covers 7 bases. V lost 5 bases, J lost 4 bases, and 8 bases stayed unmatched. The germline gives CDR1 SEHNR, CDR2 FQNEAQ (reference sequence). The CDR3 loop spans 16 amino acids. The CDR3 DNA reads TGTGCCAGCAGCCCAACAGGGGTTCCCGGGGCCAACGTCCTGACTTTC. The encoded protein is CASSPTGVPGANVLTF.

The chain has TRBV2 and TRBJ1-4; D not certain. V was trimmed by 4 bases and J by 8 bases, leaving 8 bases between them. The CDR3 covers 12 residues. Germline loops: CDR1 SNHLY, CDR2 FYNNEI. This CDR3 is CASSGTGEKLFF. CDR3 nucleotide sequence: TGTGCCAGCAGTGGAACGGGGGAAAAACTGTTTTTT.

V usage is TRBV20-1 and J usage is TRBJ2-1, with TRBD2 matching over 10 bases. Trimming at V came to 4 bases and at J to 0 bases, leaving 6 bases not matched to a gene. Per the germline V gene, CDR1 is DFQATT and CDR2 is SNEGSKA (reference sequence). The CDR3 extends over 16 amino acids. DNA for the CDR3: TGCAGTGCTATTCTAGCGGGAGCGCTCTCCTACAATGAGCAGTTCTTC. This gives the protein CSAILAGALSYNEQFF.

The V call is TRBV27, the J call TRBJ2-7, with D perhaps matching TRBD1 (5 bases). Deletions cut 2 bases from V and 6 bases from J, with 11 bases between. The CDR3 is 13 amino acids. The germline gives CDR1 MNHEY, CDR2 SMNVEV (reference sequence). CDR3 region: CASSLKGRVEQYF. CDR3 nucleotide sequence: TGTGCCAGCAGTTTAAAGGGGCGCGTCGAGCAGTACTTC.

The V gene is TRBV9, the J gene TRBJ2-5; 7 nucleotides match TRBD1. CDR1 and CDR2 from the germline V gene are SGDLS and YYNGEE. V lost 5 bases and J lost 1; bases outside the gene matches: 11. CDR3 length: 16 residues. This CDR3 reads CASSKSHRGAQETQYF. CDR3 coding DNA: TGTGCCAGCAGTAAAAGTCACAGGGGAGCCCAAGAGACCCAGTACTTC.

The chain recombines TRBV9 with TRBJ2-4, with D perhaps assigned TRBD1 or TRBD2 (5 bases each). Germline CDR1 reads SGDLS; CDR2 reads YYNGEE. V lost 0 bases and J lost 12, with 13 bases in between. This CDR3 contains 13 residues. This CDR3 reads CASSVGGPGRQYF. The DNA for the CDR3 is TGTGCCAGCAGCGTAGGGGGACCGGGACGTCAGTACTTC.

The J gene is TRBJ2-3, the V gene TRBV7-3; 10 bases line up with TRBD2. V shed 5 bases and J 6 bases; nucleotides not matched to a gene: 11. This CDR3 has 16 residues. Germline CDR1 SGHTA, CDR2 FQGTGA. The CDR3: CASSATSGRVVDTQYF. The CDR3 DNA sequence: TGTGCCAGCAGCGCGACTAGCGGGCGTGTTGTGGATACGCAGTATTTT. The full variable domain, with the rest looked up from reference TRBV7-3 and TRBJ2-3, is GAGVSQTPSNKVTEKGKYVELRCDPISGHTALYWYRQSLGQGPEFLIYFQGTGAADDSGLPNDRFFAVRPEGSVSTLKIQRTERGDSAVYLCASSATSGRVVDTQYFGPGTRLTVL.

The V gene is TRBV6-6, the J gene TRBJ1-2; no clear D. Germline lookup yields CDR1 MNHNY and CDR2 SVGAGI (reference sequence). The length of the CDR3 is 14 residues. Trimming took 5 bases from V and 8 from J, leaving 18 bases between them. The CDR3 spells CASSLVDSFLGYTF. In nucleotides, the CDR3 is TGTGCCAGCAGTCTCGTTGATTCCTTTTTAGGCTACACCTTC.